This T cell receptor beta chain emerged from a study of regulatory T cells in long-lasting Graves disease. Study-wide points: Thyroid tissue went unexamined; only peripheral blood was analyzed.

This clonotype was seen ten or more times. The antigen is unknown. Time point reported: persistent/refractory GD, antithyroid drugs over 5 years with positive TRAb. RNA from PBMCs was the source of the TCR library. Graves' disease diagnoses followed American Thyroid Association guidelines. Patient provenance is recorded as an endocrinology department in Xi'an, China. This CDR3 contains 14 residues. J lost 0 bases, V lost 6 bases, and 3 bases had no gene match. CDR1 and CDR2 (germline): MDHEN, SYDVKM. To make TCR beta libraries, researchers used iRepertoire HTBI primers and Arm-PCR of CDR3 regions. One entry per CDR3 protein, called by TCRdb with MiXCR from the multiplex PCR reads. Of over 450,000 distinct CDR3 sequences listed, around a fifth are singletons.

The TCR sequence derives from a female donor with Graves disease. The sequencing used peripheral blood mononuclear cells (PBMCs), collected when the disease was refractory, from a patient treated with antithyroid drugs. This chain links TRBV28 with TRBJ2-7; 9 bases align to TRBD1. This CDR3 reads CASSVTGGSYEQYF. In nucleotides, the CDR3 is TGTGCCAGCAGCGTGACAGGGGGCTCCTACGAGCAGTACTTC. Using reference TRBV28 and TRBJ2-7 for the parts outside the CDR3, the full variable domain is DVKVTQSSRYLVKRTGEKVFLECVQDMDHENMFWYRQDPGLGLRLIYFSYDVKMKEKGDIPEGYSVSREKKERFSLILESASTNQTSMYLCASSVTGGSYEQYFGPGTRLTVT.